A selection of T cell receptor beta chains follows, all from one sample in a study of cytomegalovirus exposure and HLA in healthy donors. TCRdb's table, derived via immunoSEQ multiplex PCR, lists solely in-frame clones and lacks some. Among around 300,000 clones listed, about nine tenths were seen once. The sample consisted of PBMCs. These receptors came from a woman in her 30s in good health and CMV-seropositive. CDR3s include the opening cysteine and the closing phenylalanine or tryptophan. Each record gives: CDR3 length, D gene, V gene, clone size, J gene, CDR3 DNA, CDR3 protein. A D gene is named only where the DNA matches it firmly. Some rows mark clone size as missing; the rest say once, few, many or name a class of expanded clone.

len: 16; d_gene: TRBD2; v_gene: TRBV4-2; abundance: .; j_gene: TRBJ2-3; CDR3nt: TGTGCCAGCAGCCAACTGACTAGCGGGAGCACAGATACGCAGTATTTT; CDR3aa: CASSQLTSGSTDTQYF
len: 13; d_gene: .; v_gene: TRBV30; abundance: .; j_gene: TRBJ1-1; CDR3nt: TGTGCCTGGAGTCCGGGGAGGGTCGCTGAAGCTTTCTTT; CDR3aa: CAWSPGRVAEAFF
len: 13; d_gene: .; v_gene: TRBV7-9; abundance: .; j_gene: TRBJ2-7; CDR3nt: TGTGCCAGCAGCTTAGTAAGGGGCTACGAGCAGTACTTC; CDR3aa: CASSLVRGYEQYF
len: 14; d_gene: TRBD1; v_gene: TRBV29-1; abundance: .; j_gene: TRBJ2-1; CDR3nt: TGCAGCGCACCGGACAGGGTCACCTACAATGAGCAGTTCTTC; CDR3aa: CSAPDRVTYNEQFF
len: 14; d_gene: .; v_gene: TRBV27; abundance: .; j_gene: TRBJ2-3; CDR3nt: TGTGCCAGCAGTTTAATCAGGGCGGCAGATACGCAGTATTTT; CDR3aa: CASSLIRAADTQYF
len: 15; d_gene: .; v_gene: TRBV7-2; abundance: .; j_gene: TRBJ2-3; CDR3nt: TGTGCCAGCAGCTTAGCAGCCAGGGGCACAGATACGCAGTATTTT; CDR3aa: CASSLAARGTDTQYF
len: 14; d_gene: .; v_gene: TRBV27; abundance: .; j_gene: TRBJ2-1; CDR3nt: TGTGCCAGCAGTCCTGGGGTAGCGTGGAATGAGCAGTTCTTC; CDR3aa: CASSPGVAWNEQFF
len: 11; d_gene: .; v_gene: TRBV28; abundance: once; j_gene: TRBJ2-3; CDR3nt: TGTGCCAGCAGTTTTACCGATACGCAGTATTTT; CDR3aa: CASSFTDTQYF
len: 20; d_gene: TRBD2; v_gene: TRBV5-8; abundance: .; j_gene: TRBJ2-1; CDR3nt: TGTGCCAGCAGCTCTATGACTAGCGGGGCGGAGTTCGGGCGCCTCAATGAGCAGTTCTTC; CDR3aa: CASSSMTSGAEFGRLNEQFF
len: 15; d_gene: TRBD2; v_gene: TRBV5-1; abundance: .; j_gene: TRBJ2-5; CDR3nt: TGCGCCAGCAGCTTCTATAGCGGGAGGGTGGAGACCCAGTACTTC; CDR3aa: CASSFYSGRVETQYF
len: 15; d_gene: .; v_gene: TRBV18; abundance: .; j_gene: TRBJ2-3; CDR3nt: TGTGCCAGCGTACTTGGCCGAAGCCCCACAGATACGCAGTATTTT; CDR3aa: CASVLGRSPTDTQYF
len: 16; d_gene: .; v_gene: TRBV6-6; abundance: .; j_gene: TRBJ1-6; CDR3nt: TGTGCCAGCAGTTACATCATCCACGGCTGGAATTCACCCCTCCACTTT; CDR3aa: CASSYIIHGWNSPLHF
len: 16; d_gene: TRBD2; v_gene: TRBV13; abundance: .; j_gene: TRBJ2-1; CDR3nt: TGTGCCAGCAGCCCCGATAGCGGGAGAGACTACAATGAGCAGTTCTTC; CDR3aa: CASSPDSGRDYNEQFF
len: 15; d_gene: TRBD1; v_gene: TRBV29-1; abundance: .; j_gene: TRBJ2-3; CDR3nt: TGCAGCGTTGAGAGGACAGGCACTAGCACAGATACGCAGTATTTT; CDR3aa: CSVERTGTSTDTQYF
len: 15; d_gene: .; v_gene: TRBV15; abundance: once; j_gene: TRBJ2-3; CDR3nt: TGTGCCACCAGCAGAGATGCGAGTAGCACAGATACGCAGTATTTT; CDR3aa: CATSRDASSTDTQYF
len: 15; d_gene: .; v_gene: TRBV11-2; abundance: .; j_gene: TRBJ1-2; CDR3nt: TGTGCCAGCAGCTTAGACGGTTTGAGGGTCCATGGCTACACCTTC; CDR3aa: CASSLDGLRVHGYTF